This T cell receptor beta chain was found in a study of T cell changes during pregnancy in multiple sclerosis (dated by TCRdb to the late 2010s). General notes on the study: The study examined how the T cell repertoire changed over the course of pregnancy in women with multiple sclerosis.

The junction carries 7 bases between V and J, which are trimmed by 5 bases and 6 bases respectively. From the cysteine through the phenylalanine, the CDR3 covers 12 amino acids. The sequence is cut down to CDR3 DNA, 36 bases in frame from base 1. CDR1 is given as KGHSH and CDR2 as LQKENI, both from the germline V gene. In regard to this clone: The specificity of this receptor is unknown. The sample holds no much larger clone one base away, and base qualities are not on file.

Library prep was done by the immunoSEQ multiplex PCR assay. TCRdb obtained this table from immuneACCESS and retained in-frame rearrangements with V and J assigned. These tables miss some clones; where compared with another copy, unresolved V genes account for less than half of the shortfall, and the remainder is unexplained. Across this sample there are tens of thousands of clones, with around 93% seen only once. The ten largest clonotypes hold 1.5% to 2% of the sample. The sample was peripheral blood, taken in the first trimester of pregnancy. The receptor's source is a female donor in good health, enrolled as a control in a pregnancy study. The chain joins TRBV18 to TRBJ1-4; no D gene is confidently identified. In nucleotide form, the sequence is TGTGCCAGCTCAGGGAGGGATGAAAAACTGTTTTTT. It specifies CASSGRDEKLFF.